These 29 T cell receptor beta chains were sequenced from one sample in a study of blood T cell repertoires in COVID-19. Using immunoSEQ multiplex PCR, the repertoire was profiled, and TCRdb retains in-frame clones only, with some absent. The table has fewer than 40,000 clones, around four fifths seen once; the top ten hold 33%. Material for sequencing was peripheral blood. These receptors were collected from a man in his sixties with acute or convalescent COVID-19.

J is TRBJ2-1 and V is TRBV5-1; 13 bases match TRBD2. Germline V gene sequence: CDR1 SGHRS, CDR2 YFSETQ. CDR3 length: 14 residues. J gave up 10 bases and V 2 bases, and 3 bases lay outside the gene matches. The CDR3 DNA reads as TGCGCCAGCAGCTTCGGACTAGCGGGAGAGGAGCAGTTCTTC. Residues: CASSFGLAGEEQFF.

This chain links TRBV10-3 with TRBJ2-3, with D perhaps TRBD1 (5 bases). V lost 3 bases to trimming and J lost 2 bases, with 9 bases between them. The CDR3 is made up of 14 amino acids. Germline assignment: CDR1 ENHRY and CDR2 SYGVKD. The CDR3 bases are TGTGCCATCAGTGACAGGGTTAACACAGATACGCAGTATTTT. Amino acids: CAISDRVNTDTQYF.

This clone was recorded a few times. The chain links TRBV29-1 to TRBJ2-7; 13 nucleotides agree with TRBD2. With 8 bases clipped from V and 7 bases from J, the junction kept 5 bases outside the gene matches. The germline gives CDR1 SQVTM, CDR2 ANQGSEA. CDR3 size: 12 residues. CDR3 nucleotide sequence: TGCAGCATAAGGACTAGCGGGGGAGAGCAGTACTTC. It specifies CSIRTSGGEQYF.

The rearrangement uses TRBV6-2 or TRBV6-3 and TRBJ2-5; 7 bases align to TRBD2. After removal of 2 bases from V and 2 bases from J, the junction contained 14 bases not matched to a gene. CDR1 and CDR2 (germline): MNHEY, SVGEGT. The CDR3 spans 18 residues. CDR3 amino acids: CASSYGGLKRDFQETQYF. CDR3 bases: TGTGCCAGCAGTTACGGGGGGTTGAAGCGGGATTTTCAAGAGACCCAGTACTTC.

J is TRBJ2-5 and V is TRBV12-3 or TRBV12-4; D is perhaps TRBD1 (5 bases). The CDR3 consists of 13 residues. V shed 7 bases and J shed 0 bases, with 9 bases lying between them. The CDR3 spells CASMTVDQETQYF. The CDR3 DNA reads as TGTGCCAGCATGACAGTAGACCAAGAGACCCAGTACTTC.

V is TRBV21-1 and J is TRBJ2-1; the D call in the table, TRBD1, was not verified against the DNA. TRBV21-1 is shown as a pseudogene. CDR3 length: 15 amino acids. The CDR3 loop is CASSGKDRAYNEQFF. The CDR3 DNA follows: TGTGCCAGCAGCGGCAAGGACAGGGCGTACAATGAGCAGTTCTTC.

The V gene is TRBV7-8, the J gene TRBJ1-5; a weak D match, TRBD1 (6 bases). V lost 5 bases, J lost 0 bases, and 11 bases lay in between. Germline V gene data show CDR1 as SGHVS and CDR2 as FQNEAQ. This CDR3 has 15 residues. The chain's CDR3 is CASSQGQYSNQPQHF. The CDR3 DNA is TGTGCCAGCAGCCAAGGACAGTATAGCAATCAGCCCCAGCATTTT. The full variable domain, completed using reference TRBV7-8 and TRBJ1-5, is GAGVSQSPRYKVAKRGQDVALRCDPISGHVSLFWYQQALGQGPEFLTYFQNEAQLDKSGLPSDRFFAERPEGSVSTLKIQRTQQEDSAVYLCASSQGQYSNQPQHFGDGTRLSIL.

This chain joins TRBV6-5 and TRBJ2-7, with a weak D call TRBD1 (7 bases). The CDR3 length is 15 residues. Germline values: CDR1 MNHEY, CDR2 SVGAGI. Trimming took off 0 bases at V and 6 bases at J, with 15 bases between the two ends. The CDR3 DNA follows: TGTGCCAGCAGTTACTCGACTCAGGGGGGAGGCGAGCAGTACTTC. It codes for CASSYSTQGGGEQYF.

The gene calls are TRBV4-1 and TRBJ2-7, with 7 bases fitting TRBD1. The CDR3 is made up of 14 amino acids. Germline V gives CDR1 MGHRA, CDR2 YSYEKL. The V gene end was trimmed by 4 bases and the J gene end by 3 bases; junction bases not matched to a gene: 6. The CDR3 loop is CASSRDRDLYEQYF. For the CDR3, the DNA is TGCGCCAGCAGCCGCGACAGGGATCTCTACGAGCAGTACTTC.

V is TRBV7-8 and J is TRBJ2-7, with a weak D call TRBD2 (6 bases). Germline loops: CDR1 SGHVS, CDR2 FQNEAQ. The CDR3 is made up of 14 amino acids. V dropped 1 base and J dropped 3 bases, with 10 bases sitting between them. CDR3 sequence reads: CASSLGDSGYEQYF. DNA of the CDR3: TGTGCCAGCAGCTTAGGTGATAGCGGCTACGAGCAGTACTTC.

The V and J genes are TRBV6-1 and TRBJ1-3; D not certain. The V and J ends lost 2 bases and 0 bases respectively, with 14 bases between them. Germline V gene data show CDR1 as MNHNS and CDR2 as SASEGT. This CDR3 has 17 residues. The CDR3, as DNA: TGTGCCAGCAGTGAAACCCTGCAGGCTAACTCTGGAAACACCATATATTTT. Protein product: CASSETLQANSGNTIYF.

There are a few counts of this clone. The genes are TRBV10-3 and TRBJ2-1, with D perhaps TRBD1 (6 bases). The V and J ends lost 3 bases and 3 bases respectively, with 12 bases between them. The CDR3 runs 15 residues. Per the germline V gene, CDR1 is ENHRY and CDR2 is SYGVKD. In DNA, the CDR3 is TGTGCCATCAGTGAAAAAACAGGGAGCTACAATGAGCAGTTCTTC. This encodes CAISEKTGSYNEQFF.

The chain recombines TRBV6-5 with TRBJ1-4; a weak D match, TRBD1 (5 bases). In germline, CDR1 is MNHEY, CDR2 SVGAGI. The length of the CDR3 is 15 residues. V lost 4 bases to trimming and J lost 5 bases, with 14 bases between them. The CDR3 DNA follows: TGTGCCAGCAGTTCCGTCGACAGTCGAAATGAAAAACTGTTTTTT. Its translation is CASSSVDSRNEKLFF.

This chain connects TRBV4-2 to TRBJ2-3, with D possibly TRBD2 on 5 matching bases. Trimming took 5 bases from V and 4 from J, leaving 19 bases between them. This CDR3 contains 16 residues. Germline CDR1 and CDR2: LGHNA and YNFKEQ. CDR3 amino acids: CASSGWTALESDTQYF. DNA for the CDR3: TGTGCCAGCAGCGGTTGGACTGCTCTTGAGTCAGATACGCAGTATTTT.

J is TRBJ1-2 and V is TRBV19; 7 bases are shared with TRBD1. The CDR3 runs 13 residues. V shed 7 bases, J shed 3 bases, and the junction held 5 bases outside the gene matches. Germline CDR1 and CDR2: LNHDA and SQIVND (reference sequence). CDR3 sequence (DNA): TGTGCCAGTAAAACAGGGGTCGACTATGGCTACACCTTC. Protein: CASKTGVDYGYTF.

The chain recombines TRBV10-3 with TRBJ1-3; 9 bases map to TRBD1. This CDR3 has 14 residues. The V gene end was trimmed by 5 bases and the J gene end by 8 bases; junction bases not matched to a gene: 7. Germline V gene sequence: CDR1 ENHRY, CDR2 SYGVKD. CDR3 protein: CAISRDRDGDTIYF. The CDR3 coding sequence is TGTGCCATCAGTCGGGACAGGGACGGGGACACCATATATTTT.

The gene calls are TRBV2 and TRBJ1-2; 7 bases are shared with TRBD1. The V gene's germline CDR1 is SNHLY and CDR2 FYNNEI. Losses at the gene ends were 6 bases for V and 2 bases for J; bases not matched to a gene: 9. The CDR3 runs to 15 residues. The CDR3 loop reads CASSTGVGANYGYTF. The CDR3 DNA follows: TGTGCCAGCAGCACAGGGGTAGGGGCCAACTATGGCTACACCTTC.

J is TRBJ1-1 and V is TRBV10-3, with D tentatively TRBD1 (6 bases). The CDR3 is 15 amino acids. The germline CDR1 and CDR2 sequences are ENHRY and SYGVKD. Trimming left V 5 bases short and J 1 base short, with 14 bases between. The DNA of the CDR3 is TGTGCCATCAGTTTCATGACAGGTCCGAACACTGAAGCTTTCTTT. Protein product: CAISFMTGPNTEAFF.

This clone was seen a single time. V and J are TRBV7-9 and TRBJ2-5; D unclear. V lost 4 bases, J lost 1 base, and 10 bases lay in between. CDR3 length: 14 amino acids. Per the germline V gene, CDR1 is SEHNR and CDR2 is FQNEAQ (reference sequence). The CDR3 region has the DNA TGTGCCAGCAGCTCTTCAGGATTCCAAGAGACCCAGTACTTC. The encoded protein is CASSSSGFQETQYF.

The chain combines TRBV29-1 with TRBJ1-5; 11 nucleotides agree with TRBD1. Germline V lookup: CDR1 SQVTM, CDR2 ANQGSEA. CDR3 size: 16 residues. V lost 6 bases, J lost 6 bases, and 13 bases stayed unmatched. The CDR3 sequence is CSVILAGTGGSQPQHF. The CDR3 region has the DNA TGCAGCGTGATCCTGGCCGGGACAGGGGGGAGTCAGCCCCAGCATTTT.

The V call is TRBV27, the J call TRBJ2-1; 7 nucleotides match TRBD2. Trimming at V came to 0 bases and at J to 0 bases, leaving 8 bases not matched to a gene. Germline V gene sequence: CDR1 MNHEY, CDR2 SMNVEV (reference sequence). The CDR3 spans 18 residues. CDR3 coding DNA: TGTGCCAGCAGTTTATCGAGGGGACTACCTTCCTCCTACAATGAGCAGTTCTTC. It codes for CASSLSRGLPSSYNEQFF.

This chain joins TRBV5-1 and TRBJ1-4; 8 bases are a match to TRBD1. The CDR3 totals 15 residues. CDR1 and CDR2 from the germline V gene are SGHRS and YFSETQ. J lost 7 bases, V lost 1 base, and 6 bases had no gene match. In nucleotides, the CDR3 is TGCGCCAGCAGCTTGAGCACAGGGGGTCGTGAAAAACTGTTTTTT. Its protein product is CASSLSTGGREKLFF. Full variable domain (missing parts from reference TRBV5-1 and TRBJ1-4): KAGVTQTPRYLIKTRGQQVTLSCSPISGHRSVSWYQQTPGQGLQFLFEYFSETQRNKGNFPGRFSGRQFSNSRSEMNVSTLELGDSALYLCASSLSTGGREKLFFGSGTQLSVL.

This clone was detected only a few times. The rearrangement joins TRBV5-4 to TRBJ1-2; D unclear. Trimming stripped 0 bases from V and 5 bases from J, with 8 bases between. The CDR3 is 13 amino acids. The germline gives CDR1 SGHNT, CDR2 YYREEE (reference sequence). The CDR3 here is CASSLERQYGYTF. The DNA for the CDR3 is TGTGCCAGCAGCTTGGAGAGGCAGTATGGCTACACCTTC. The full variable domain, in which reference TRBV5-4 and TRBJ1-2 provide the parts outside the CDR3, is ETGVTQSPTHLIKTRGQQVTLRCSSQSGHNTVSWYQQALGQGPQFIFQYYREEENGRGNFPPRFSGLQFPNYSSELNVNALELDDSALYLCASSLERQYGYTFGSGTRLTVV.

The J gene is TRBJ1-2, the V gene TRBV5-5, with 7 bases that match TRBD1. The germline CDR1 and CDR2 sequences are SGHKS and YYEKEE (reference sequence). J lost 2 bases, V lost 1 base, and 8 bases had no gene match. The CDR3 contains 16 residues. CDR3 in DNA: TGTGCCAGCAGCTTGCCCGGGACAGCACTAAACTATGGCTACACCTTC. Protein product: CASSLPGTALNYGYTF.

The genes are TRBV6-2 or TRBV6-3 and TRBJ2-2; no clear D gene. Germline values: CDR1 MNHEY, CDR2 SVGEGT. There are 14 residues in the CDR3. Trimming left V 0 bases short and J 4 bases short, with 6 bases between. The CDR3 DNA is TGTGCCAGCAGTTACTCGAGTATCACCGGGGAGCTGTTTTTT. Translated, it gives CASSYSSITGELFF.

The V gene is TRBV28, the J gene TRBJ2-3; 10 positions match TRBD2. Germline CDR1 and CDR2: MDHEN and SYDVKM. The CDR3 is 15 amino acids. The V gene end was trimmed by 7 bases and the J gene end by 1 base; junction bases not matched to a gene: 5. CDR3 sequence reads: CASNTGTSGTDTQYF. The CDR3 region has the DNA TGTGCCAGCAATACCGGGACTAGCGGCACAGATACGCAGTATTTT.

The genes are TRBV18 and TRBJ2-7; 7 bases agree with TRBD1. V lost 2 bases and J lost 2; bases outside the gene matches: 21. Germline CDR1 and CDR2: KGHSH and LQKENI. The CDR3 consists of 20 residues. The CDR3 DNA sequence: TGTGCCAGCTCACCATCGAGCTCTGACAGGGTTCATGTAGATACCTACGAGCAGTACTTC. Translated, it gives CASSPSSSDRVHVDTYEQYF.

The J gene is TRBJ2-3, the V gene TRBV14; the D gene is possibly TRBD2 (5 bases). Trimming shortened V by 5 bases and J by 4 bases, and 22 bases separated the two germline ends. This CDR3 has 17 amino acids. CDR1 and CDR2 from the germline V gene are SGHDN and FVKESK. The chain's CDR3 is CASSSLGVAVAPDTQYF. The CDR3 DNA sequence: TGTGCCAGCAGCTCCCTCGGGGTAGCCGTAGCGCCAGATACGCAGTATTTT.

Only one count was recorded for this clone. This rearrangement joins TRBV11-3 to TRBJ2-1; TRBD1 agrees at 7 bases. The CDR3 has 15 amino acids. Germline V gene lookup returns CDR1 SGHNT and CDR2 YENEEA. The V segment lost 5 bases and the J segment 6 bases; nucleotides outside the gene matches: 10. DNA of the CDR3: TGTGCCAGCAGCCCGTCAGGGGGAATTGCCAATGAGCAGTTCTTC. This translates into CASSPSGGIANEQFF.